These T cell receptor beta chains were read from a single sample in a study of T cells in Graves' hyperthyroidism and ophthalmopathy. TCRdb recomputed calls from the multiplex PCR reads with MiXCR, one row per CDR3 protein. Of 300,000 to 450,000 distinct CDR3 sequences listed, approximately 12% were seen once; the top ten hold about a fifth. Sequencing was performed on blood. The receptor source for this set is a man aged 25-40 years with Graves' hyperthyroidism that later progressed to Graves' ophthalmopathy. Both conserved end residues are part of each CDR3. A D gene is named only where the DNA matches it firmly. The size entry is marked missing in some rows and otherwise reads once, few, many or a size class.

NA	TRBV7-2	TRBJ2-7	NA	CASSQVGISGEQYF	TGTGCCAGCAGCCAAGTAGGGATCTCGGGCGAGCAGTACTTC
few	TRBV4-2	TRBJ1-1	TRBD1	CASSPKGPRGQNTEAFF	TGTGCCAGCAGCCCTAAGGGGCCCAGGGGGCAGAACACTGAAGCTTTCTTT
few	TRBV9	TRBJ2-1	NA	CASSAQIDNEQFF	TGTGCCAGCAGCGCACAGATAGACAATGAGCAGTTCTTC
NA	TRBV19	TRBJ1-4	NA	CASSIVRFVISEKLFF	TGTGCCAGTAGTATAGTCAGGTTTGTCATCTCTGAAAAACTGTTTTTT
many	TRBV11-2	TRBJ2-1	TRBD2	CASSPLAGESYNEQFF	TGTGCCAGCAGCCCTCTAGCGGGGGAGTCCTACAATGAGCAGTTCTTC
many	TRBV7-3	TRBJ1-1	NA	CASSAQGQYTEAFF	TGTGCCAGCAGCGCACAGGGCCAATACACTGAAGCTTTCTTT
many	TRBV11-2	TRBJ1-1	TRBD1	CASSLVTAGGRDTEAFF	TGTGCCAGCAGCTTAGTAACGGCAGGGGGCAGGGACACTGAAGCTTTCTTT
many	TRBV28	TRBJ1-6	NA	CASQRSYNSPLHF	TGTGCCAGCCAGAGATCCTATAATTCACCCCTCCACTTT
NA	TRBV6-5	TRBJ2-5	TRBD2	CASSYSYSGGAGGETQYF	TGTGCCAGCAGTTACTCGTACAGCGGGGGGGCGGGGGGAGAGACCCAGTACTTC
NA	TRBV30	TRBJ2-7	NA	CAWKGRQATFSYEQYF	TGTGCCTGGAAAGGAAGACAGGCAACATTCTCCTACGAGCAGTACTTC
few	TRBV20-1	TRBJ1-6	NA	CSAHSRDYNSPLHF	TGCAGTGCTCACTCCAGGGACTATAATTCACCCCTCCACTTT
many	TRBV7-9	TRBJ2-2	NA	CASSLDYSRTGELFF	TGTGCCAGCAGCCTCGACTATTCCCGCACCGGGGAGCTGTTTTTT
many	TRBV6-1	TRBJ1-2	TRBD1	CATRDSPTNYGYTF	TGTGCCACTCGGGACAGCCCAACTAACTATGGCTACACCTTC
many	TRBV7-9	TRBJ2-7	TRBD2	CASSPPAQASGGSSYEQYF	TGTGCCAGCAGCCCTCCGGCGCAGGCTAGCGGGGGGAGCTCCTACGAGCAGTACTTC
NA	TRBV20-1	TRBJ2-1	TRBD2	CSAPTSGGSSYNEQFF	TGCAGTGCTCCGACTAGCGGGGGGAGCTCCTACAATGAGCAGTTCTTC
many	TRBV28	TRBJ2-1	TRBD2	CASSLRLAGDGNEQFF	TGTGCCAGCAGTTTACGACTAGCGGGGGATGGGAATGAGCAGTTCTTC
many	TRBV6-1	TRBJ1-4	TRBD1	CASRMRVRGEKLFF	TGTGCCAGCAGGATGAGGGTCAGGGGGGAAAAACTGTTTTTT
NA	TRBV27	TRBJ2-7	NA	CASSLSPGGEQYF	TGTGCCAGCAGTTTATCTCCCGGGGGCGAGCAGTACTTC
many	TRBV6-1	TRBJ1-6	NA	CASSKGVGSPLHF	TGTGCCAGCAGTAAAGGGGTTGGGTCACCCCTCCACTTT
many	TRBV13	TRBJ2-7	TRBD2	CASSHGGRGAEQYF	TGTGCCAGCAGCCACGGCGGGCGGGGGGCCGAGCAGTACTTC
many	TRBV11-2	TRBJ1-1	TRBD1	CASREFRTGHTEAFF	TGTGCCAGCAGAGAATTCCGGACAGGGCACACTGAAGCTTTCTTT
few	TRBV6-1	TRBJ1-5	NA	CASSRQGEPQHF	TGTGCCAGCAGTAGGCAGGGTGAGCCCCAGCATTTT
NA	TRBV15	TRBJ2-6	NA	CATSRDFWPLSGANVLTF	TGTGCCACCAGCAGAGATTTTTGGCCCCTCTCTGGGGCCAACGTCCTGACTTTC
NA	TRBV14	TRBJ2-5	TRBD1	CASSQLGQLGFHF	TGTGCCAGCAGCCAATTGGGACAGCTCGGTTTCCACTTC
few	TRBV6-1	TRBJ2-3	NA	CASSQLAAGSTDTQYF	TGTGCCAGCAGTCAACTAGCAGCAGGTAGCACAGATACGCAGTATTTT
many	TRBV7-6	TRBJ2-5	TRBD2	CASSLAPSGGRETQYF	TGTGCCAGCAGCTTAGCCCCTAGCGGGGGGAGGGAGACCCAGTACTTC
few	TRBV10-2	TRBJ2-7	NA	CASSERRGADEQYF	TGCGCCAGCAGTGAGCGCCGGGGGGCTGATGAGCAGTACTTC
many	TRBV20-1	TRBJ1-1	NA	CSASPGGTEAFF	TGCAGTGCTAGCCCCGGAGGGACTGAAGCTTTCTTT
NA	TRBV5-6	TRBJ1-5	NA	CASSIQDNQPQHF	TGTGCCAGCAGTATACAGGATAATCAGCCCCAGCATTTT
NA	TRBV4-1	TRBJ1-2	NA	CASSQESLGLNYGYTF	TGCGCCAGCAGCCAAGAGTCCCTAGGGCTTAACTATGGCTACACCTTC
NA	TRBV30	TRBJ2-3	NA	CAWSGGTDTQYF	TGTGCCTGGAGTGGGGGCACAGATACGCAGTATTTT
many	TRBV2	TRBJ2-7	TRBD1	CASSRGQGKGEQYF	TGTGCCAGCAGTAGAGGACAGGGGAAGGGCGAGCAGTACTTC
once	TRBV20-1	TRBJ2-3	NA	CSARDFGTVFTDTQYF	TGCAGTGCTAGAGATTTCGGAACGGTTTTCACAGATACGCAGTATTTT
many	TRBV11-2	TRBJ2-3	NA	CASSLASTSTDTQYF	TGTGCCAGCAGCTTAGCGTCTACTAGCACAGATACGCAGTATTTT
NA	TRBV4-1	TRBJ1-1	NA	CASTWGAGVNTEAFF	TGCGCCAGCACCTGGGGGGCGGGGGTGAACACTGAAGCTTTCTTT
many	TRBV24-1	TRBJ2-3	TRBD1	CATSDDRAPTDTQYF	TGTGCCACCAGTGATGACAGGGCCCCCACAGATACGCAGTATTTT
few	TRBV5-5	TRBJ1-4	TRBD1	CASSLSPLVQGKLFF	TGTGCCAGCAGCTTATCACCCTTAGTACAGGGGAAACTGTTTTTT
NA	TRBV6-1	TRBJ2-5	NA	CASRRQRQIQETQYF	TGTGCCAGCAGAAGACAGAGGCAAATACAAGAGACCCAGTACTTC
many	TRBV2	TRBJ1-3	NA	CASSQTVPILSGNTIYF	TGTGCCAGCAGCCAAACGGTACCGATCCTCTCTGGAAACACCATATATTTT
NA	TRBV5-1	TRBJ1-1	NA	CASSLSEGVKAFF	TGCGCCAGCAGCTTGTCGGAGGGCGTCAAAGCTTTCTTT
many	TRBV11-2	TRBJ1-2	NA	CASSRPGGPNYGYTF	TGTGCCAGCAGCCGACCGGGGGGGCCTAACTATGGCTACACCTTC
few	TRBV29-1	TRBJ2-1	TRBD1	CSVEGRQGASYNEQFF	TGCAGCGTTGAAGGACGACAGGGGGCATCCTACAATGAGCAGTTCTTC
many	TRBV2	TRBJ1-5	NA	CASKLDQPQHF	TGTGCCAGCAAGCTAGATCAGCCCCAGCATTTT
many	TRBV7-3	TRBJ1-2	TRBD1	CASSPTGTGTYGYTF	TGTGCCAGCAGCCCCACCGGGACAGGGACCTATGGCTACACCTTC
NA	TRBV5-1	TRBJ1-2	TRBD1	CASSLAPRQGYGYTF	TGCGCCAGCAGCTTGGCACCTCGACAGGGGTATGGCTACACCTTC
few	TRBV20-1	TRBJ1-5	NA	CSARSPSGLILSNQPQHF	TGCAGTGCTAGGTCCCCCTCTGGGCTAATCCTTAGCAATCAGCCCCAGCATTTT
NA	TRBV6-5	TRBJ1-1	TRBD1	CASSYWDRPNTEAFF	TGTGCCAGCAGTTACTGGGACAGACCGAACACTGAAGCTTTCTTT
NA	TRBV6-9	TRBJ2-5	NA	CASSYSKETQYF	TGTGCCAGCAGTTACTCGAAGGAGACCCAGTACTTC
NA	TRBV4-1	TRBJ2-7	NA	CASSQGLSYEQYF	TGCGCCAGCAGCCAAGGTCTCAGCTACGAGCAGTACTTC
NA	TRBV12-3/TRBV12-4	TRBJ2-3	NA	CASSGGGAGDTQYF	TGTGCCAGCAGTGGGGGGGGGGCGGGAGATACGCAGTATTTT
NA	TRBV14	TRBJ2-7	NA	CASSGGTELLEELLKGNYYEQYF	TGTGCCAGCAGCGGTGGGACGGAACTACTCGAAGAACTACTTAAAGGGAACTACTACGAGCAGTACTTC
many	TRBV11-3	TRBJ1-1	NA	CASSKEGGKLTEAFF	TGTGCCAGCAGCAAAGAGGGAGGGAAGTTGACTGAAGCTTTCTTT
NA	TRBV5-5	TRBJ2-2	NA	CASSLDNWGGTGELFF	TGTGCCAGCAGCTTGGATAATTGGGGCGGCACCGGGGAGCTGTTTTTT